The entry below describes one TCR beta chain. Its antigen remains unknown. One entry per CDR3 protein results from TCRdb running MiXCR on the 5' RACE reads. In the table there are tens of thousands of distinct CDR3 sequences, roughly 8.4% of which are singletons. Whole blood, unfractionated, served as the material for total RNA extraction. The data were taken from a study of human T cells and chemical hapten exposure. As for the study in general: There were per-sample TCR yield variations, arising mainly from small pooled library volume differences. Study-wide results and limits: No shift was seen in TCRs above 1 in 1000 frequency with DPC sensitization.

The CDR3 is 17 residues long. Germline lookup yields CDR1 SQVTM and CDR2 ANQGSEA. The J segment lost 1 base and the V segment lost 7 bases, leaving 15 bases of the junction unmatched. The receptor's source is a male donor in good health. This chain uses TRBV29-1 with TRBJ2-3, with 9 bases fitting TRBD2. CDR3 sequence: CSAHKREDNGGTDTQYF. Here the CDR3 DNA reads TGCAGCGCCCATAAGCGGGAGGACAACGGTGGCACAGATACGCAGTATTTT.